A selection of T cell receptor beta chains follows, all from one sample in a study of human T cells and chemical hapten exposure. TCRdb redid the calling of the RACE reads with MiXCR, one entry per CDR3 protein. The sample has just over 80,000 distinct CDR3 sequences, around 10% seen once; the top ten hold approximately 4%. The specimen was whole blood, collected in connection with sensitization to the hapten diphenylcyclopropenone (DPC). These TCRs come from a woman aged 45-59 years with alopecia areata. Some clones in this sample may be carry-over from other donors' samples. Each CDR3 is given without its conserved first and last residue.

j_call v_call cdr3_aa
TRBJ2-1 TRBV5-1 ASSPWDRPGLAGVDEQF
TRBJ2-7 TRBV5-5 ASSLLPGAYEQY
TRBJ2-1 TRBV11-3 ASSSLDEQF
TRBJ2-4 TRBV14 ASSQGQGLRKNIQY
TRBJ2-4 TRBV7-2 ASSLSRGQGNIQY
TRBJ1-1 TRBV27 ASREGSSTEAF
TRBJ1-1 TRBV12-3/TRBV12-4 ASSRPTGLNTEAF
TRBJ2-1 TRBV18 ASSPPSVGSYNEQF
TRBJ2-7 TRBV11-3 ASSFGDPSSYEQY
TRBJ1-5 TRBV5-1 ASSPWAGPNQPQH
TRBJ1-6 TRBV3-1 ASSQDLAGVSPLH
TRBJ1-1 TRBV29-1 SVGQGNTEAF
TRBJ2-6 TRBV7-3 ASSSQGAYSSGANVLT
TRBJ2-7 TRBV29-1 SVVSTSGDPYEQY
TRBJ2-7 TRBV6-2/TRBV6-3 ASSDRQGAYEQY
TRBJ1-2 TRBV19 ASSIGQGAYGYT
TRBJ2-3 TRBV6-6 ASSYSSPRLAGTDTQY
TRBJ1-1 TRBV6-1 ASSADRRTEAF
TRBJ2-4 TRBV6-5 ASIDPNKNIQY
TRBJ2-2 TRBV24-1 ATSAPGGLAGEGTGELF
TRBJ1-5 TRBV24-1 ATSVKGGLQPQH
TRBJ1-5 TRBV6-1 ASSDRGPSNQPQH
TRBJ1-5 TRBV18 ASSPGQGYNQPQH
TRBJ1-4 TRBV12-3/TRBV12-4 ASSLSGLKEKLF
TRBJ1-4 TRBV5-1 ASSFQGGRDEKLF
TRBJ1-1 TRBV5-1 ASSLVEGDRGRGTEAF
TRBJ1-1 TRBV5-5 ASSLGGRRTAEAF
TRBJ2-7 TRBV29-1 SVAGRYSYEQY
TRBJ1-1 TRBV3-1 ASSQVGVRRNTEAF
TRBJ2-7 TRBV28 ASSLGPRLYEQY
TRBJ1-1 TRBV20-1 SARQGATEAF